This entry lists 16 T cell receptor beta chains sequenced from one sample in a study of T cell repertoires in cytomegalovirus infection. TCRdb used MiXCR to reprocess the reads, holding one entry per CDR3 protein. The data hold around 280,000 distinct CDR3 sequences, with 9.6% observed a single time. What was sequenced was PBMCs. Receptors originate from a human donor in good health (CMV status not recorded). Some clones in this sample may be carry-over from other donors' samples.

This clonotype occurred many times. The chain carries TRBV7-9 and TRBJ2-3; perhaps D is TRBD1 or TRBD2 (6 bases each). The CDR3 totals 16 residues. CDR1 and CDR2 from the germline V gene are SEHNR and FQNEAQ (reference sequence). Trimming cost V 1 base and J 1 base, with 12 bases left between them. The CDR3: CASSLGRGRGTDTQYF. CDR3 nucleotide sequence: TGTGCCAGCAGCTTAGGACGGGGGCGCGGCACAGATACGCAGTATTTT.

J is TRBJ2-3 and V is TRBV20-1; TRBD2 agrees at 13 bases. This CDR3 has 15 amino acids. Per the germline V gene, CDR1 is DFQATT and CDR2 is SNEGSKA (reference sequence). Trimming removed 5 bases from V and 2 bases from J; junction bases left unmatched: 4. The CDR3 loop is CSAPTSGGLTDTQYF. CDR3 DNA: TGCAGTGCTCCGACTAGCGGGGGGCTCACAGATACGCAGTATTTT.

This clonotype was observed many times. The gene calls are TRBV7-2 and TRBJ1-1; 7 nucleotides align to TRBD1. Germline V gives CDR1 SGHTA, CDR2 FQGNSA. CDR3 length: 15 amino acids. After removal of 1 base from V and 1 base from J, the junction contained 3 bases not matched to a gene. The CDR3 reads CASSLGGTENTEAFF. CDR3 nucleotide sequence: TGTGCCAGCAGCTTAGGGGGGACAGAGAACACTGAAGCTTTCTTT. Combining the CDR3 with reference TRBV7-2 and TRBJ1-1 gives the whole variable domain GAGVSQSPSNKVTEKGKDVELRCDPISGHTALYWYRQSLGQGLEFLIYFQGNSAPDKSGLPSDRFSAERTGGSVSTLTIQRTQQEDSAVYLCASSLGGTENTEAFFGQGTRLTVV.

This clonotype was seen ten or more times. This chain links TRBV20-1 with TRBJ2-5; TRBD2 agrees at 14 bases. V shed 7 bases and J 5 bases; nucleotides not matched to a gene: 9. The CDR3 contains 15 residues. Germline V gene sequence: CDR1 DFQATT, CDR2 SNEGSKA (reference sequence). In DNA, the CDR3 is TGCAGTGTCACGGGACTAGCGGGGGTTCAGGAGACCCAGTACTTC. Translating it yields CSVTGLAGVQETQYF.

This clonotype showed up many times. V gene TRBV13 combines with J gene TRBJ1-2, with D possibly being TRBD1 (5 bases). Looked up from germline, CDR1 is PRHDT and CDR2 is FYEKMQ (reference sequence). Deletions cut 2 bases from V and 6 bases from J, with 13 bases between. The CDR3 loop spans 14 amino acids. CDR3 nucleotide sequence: TGTGCCAGCAGCTTAAAAATTACGGGGGATGGCTACACCTTC. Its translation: CASSLKITGDGYTF.

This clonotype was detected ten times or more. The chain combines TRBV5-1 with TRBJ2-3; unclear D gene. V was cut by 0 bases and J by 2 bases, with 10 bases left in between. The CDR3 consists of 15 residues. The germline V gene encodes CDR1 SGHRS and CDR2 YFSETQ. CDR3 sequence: CASSLDSPFTDTQYF. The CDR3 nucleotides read TGCGCCAGCAGCTTGGACTCGCCCTTCACAGATACGCAGTATTTT.

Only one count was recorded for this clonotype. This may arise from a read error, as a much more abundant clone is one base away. CDR3 sequence: CASSPPWETQYF. CDR3 sequence (DNA): TGTGCCAGCTCACCACCGTGGGAGACCCAGTACTTC. V and J are TRBV18 and TRBJ2-5, with D unclear. Trimming removed 0 bases from V and 5 bases from J, with 4 bases in between. The CDR3 is 12 residues long. Germline V gene lookup returns CDR1 KGHSH and CDR2 LQKENI.

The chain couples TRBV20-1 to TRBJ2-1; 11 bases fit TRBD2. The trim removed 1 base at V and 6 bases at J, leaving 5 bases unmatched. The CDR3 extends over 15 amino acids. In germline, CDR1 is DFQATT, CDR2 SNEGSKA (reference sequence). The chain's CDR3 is CSARAASGGFNEQFF. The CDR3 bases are TGCAGTGCTAGAGCGGCTAGCGGGGGGTTCAATGAGCAGTTCTTC.

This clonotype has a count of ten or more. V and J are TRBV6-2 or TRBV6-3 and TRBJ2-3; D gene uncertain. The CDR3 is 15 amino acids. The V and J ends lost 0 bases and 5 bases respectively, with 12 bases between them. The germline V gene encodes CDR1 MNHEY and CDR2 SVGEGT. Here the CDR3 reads CASSYSREWEDTQYF. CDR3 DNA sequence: TGTGCCAGCAGTTACTCGCGTGAATGGGAAGATACGCAGTATTTT.

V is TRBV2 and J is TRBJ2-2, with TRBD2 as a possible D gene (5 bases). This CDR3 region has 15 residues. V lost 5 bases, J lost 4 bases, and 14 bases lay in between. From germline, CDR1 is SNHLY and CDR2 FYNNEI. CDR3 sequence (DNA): TGTGCCAGCAGTAGAACCGGGAAGGGCACCGGGGAGCTGTTTTTT. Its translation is CASSRTGKGTGELFF. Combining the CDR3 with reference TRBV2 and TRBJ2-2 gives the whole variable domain EPEVTQTPSHQVTQMGQEVILRCVPISNHLYFYWYRQILGQKVEFLVSFYNNEISEKSEIFDDQFSVERPDGSNFTLKIRSTKLEDSAMYFCASSRTGKGTGELFFGEGSRLTVL.

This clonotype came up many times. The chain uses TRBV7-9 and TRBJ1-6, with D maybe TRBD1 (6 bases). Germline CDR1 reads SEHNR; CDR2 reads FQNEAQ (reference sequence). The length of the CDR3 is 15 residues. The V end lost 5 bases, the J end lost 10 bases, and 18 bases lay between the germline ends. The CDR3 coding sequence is TGTGCCAGCAGCGGTGTGGGGGGCGGGAGGTCACCCCTCCACTTT. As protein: CASSGVGGGRSPLHF.

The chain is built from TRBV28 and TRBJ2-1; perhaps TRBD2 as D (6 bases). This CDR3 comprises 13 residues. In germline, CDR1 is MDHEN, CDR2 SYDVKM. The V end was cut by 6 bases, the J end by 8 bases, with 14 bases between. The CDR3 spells CASSSNGGYEQFF. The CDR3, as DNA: TGTGCCAGCAGCAGTAACGGGGGTTATGAGCAGTTCTTC.

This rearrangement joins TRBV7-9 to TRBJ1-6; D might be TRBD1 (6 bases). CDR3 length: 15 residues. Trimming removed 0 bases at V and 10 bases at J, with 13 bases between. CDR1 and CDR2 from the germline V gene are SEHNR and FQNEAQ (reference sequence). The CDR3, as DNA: TGTGCCAGCAGCTTAGCGGGGGGCCGTACGTCACCCCTCCACTTT. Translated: CASSLAGGRTSPLHF.

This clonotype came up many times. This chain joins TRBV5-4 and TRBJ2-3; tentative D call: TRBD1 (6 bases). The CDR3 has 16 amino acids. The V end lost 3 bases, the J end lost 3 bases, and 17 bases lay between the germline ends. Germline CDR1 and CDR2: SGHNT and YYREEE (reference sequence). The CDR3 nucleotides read TGTGCCAGCAGCTCTCGACAGGATCACATGACAGATACGCAGTATTTT. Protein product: CASSSRQDHMTDTQYF.

CDR3 DNA: TGCGCCAGCAGCTTTGACAGCCAGAACACTGAAGCTTTCTTT. It yields the protein CASSFDSQNTEAFF. V usage is TRBV5-1 and J usage is TRBJ1-1; D is possibly TRBD1 (5 bases). This CDR3 spans 14 amino acids. Germline V gives CDR1 SGHRS, CDR2 YFSETQ. Between the trimmed V and J ends, which lost 2 bases and 1 base, there was a span of 9 bases. The full variable domain, rest sourced from reference TRBV5-1 and TRBJ1-1, is KAGVTQTPRYLIKTRGQQVTLSCSPISGHRSVSWYQQTPGQGLQFLFEYFSETQRNKGNFPGRFSGRQFSNSRSEMNVSTLELGDSALYLCASSFDSQNTEAFFGQGTRLTVV.

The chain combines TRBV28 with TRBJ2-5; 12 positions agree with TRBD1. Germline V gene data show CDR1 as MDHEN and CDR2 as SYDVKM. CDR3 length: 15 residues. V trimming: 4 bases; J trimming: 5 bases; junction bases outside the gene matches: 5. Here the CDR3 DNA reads TGTGCCAGCAGTTGGGGGACAGGGGGCTTGGAGACCCAGTACTTC. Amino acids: CASSWGTGGLETQYF.